One sample yielded the 10 T cell receptor beta chains listed below, sequenced in a study of blood T cell repertoires in COVID-19. Libraries were prepared by immunoSEQ multiplex PCR; TCRdb keeps only in-frame clonotypes and omits some of them. Of 120,000 or so clones listed, around nine tenths were seen once; the top ten hold about 2%. The sequenced sample was peripheral blood. These receptor sequences come from a woman in her 50s with acute or convalescent COVID-19.

The CDR3 DNA is TGTGCCAGCAGCCCCGAAAGGGGACTAGCGGGAGTGGGTGAGCAGTTCTTC. Its translation: CASSPERGLAGVGEQFF. J is TRBJ2-1 and V is TRBV7-2; 14 bases match TRBD2. CDR3 length: 17 amino acids. CDR1 and CDR2 (germline): SGHTA, FQGNSA. V lost 5 bases and J lost 9; bases outside the gene matches: 12.

This clone was seen a handful of times. This rearrangement joins TRBV6-2 or TRBV6-3 to TRBJ2-2, with D maybe TRBD2 (5 bases). Germline CDR1 is MNHEY and CDR2 is SVGEGT. V lost 1 base and J lost 2, with 11 bases in between. This CDR3 region has 16 residues. The CDR3, as DNA: TGTGCCAGCAGTTACTTTAGGAGGACTAACACCGGGGAGCTGTTTTTT. Its translation is CASSYFRRTNTGELFF.

The chain has TRBV11-3 and TRBJ2-3; unclear D gene. In germline, CDR1 is SGHNT, CDR2 YENEEA. This CDR3 comprises 14 residues. The V end was cut by 4 bases, the J end by 6 bases, with 14 bases between. The CDR3 sequence is CASSWAVISDTQYF. In DNA, the CDR3 is TGTGCCAGCAGCTGGGCCGTCATAAGCGATACGCAGTATTTT.

The V call is TRBV27, the J call TRBJ2-1; 12 bases map to TRBD2. Trimming removed 10 bases from V and 9 bases from J; junction bases left unmatched: 13. There are 15 residues in the CDR3. CDR1 and CDR2 from the germline V gene are MNHEY and SMNVEV (reference sequence). Here the CDR3 DNA reads TGTGCCACCAGCCCGCGGACTAGCGGGAATGGTGAGCAGTTCTTC. It yields the protein CATSPRTSGNGEQFF.

CDR3 nucleotide sequence: TGTGCCAGTAGTATCGGAGGTGTGGAATTACGAAACACCATATATTTT. Amino acid sequence: CASSIGGVELRNTIYF. This chain joins TRBV19 and TRBJ1-3; D is undetermined. The length of the CDR3 is 16 residues. V lost 3 bases and J 5 bases, leaving 17 bases between the germline ends. Germline values: CDR1 LNHDA, CDR2 SQIVND (reference sequence).

The chain uses TRBV7-9 and TRBJ1-1, with D maybe TRBD1 (6 bases). Germline V lookup: CDR1 SEHNR, CDR2 FQNEAQ (reference sequence). The V end lost 5 bases, the J end lost 5 bases, and 12 bases lay between the germline ends. This CDR3 has 13 residues. The CDR3 protein is CASSTTQGTEAFF. In DNA form, the CDR3 reads TGTGCCAGCAGCACGACTCAGGGGACTGAAGCTTTCTTT. Combining the CDR3 with reference TRBV7-9 and TRBJ1-1 gives the whole variable domain DTGVSQNPRHKITKRGQNVTFRCDPISEHNRLYWYRQTLGQGPEFLTYFQNEAQLEKSRLLSDRFSAERPKGSFSTLEIQRTEQGDSAMYLCASSTTQGTEAFFGQGTRLTVV.

V usage is TRBV6-2 or TRBV6-3 and J usage is TRBJ2-5; 12 bases match TRBD2. The CDR3 extends over 18 amino acids. Germline V gene sequence: CDR1 MNHEY, CDR2 SVGEGT. J was trimmed by 2 bases and V by 2 bases; bases with no gene match: 9. This CDR3 is CASSYPLAGGPRQETQYF. Written as DNA, the CDR3 is TGTGCCAGCAGTTACCCCCTAGCGGGGGGGCCGAGACAAGAGACCCAGTACTTC.

The chain uses TRBV6-5 and TRBJ1-2, with D tentatively TRBD1 (5 bases). Trimming cost V 2 bases and J 7 bases, with 17 bases left between them. The CDR3 has 15 residues. Germline V gene sequence: CDR1 MNHEY, CDR2 SVGAGI. DNA of the CDR3: TGTGCCAGCAGTTACAGAAGGGGCTGGTGGGGTGGCTACACCTTC. This sequence encodes CASSYRRGWWGGYTF.

The rearrangement links TRBV4-1 to TRBJ1-2; 10 bases map to TRBD1. Germline lookup yields CDR1 MGHRA and CDR2 YSYEKL. The CDR3 runs to 17 residues. J gave up 7 bases and V 1 base, and 12 bases lay outside the gene matches. CDR3 coding DNA: TGCGCCAGCAGCCAAGGAACGGTGACAGGGGGCGAGGGTGGCTACACCTTC. Its protein product is CASSQGTVTGGEGGYTF.

The V gene is TRBV6-2 or TRBV6-3, the J gene TRBJ2-3; D is undetermined. Germline-derived CDR1 and CDR2 are MNHEY and SVGEGT. The CDR3 spans 12 residues. The V and J ends lost 6 bases and 0 bases respectively, with 4 bases between them. DNA for the CDR3: TGTGCCAGCAGCGTAAGCACAGATACGCAGTATTTT. Its protein product is CASSVSTDTQYF.